The 9 T cell receptor beta chains below come from one sample, sequenced in a study of T cell responses to AZD1222 COVID-19 vaccine. Clones were sequenced by immunoSEQ multiplex PCR, and TCRdb holds only the in-frame ones, with some missing. The sample lists approximately 180,000 clones; roughly nine tenths were seen once. The material sequenced was peripheral blood, taken on day 0 of AZD1222 vaccination. These receptors were collected from an adult in good health.

The chain employs TRBV7-2 and TRBJ1-2, with TRBD1 matching 7 bases. CDR1 is SGHTA and CDR2 is FQGNSA in the germline V gene. V lost 4 bases to trimming and J lost 0 bases; unmatched junction nucleotides: 8. The CDR3 totals 16 residues. CDR3: CASSSTDRVANYGYTF. CDR3 coding DNA: TGTGCCAGCAGCTCGACCGACAGGGTAGCTAACTATGGCTACACCTTC.

The V call is TRBV28, the J call TRBJ2-7, with TRBD2 identical over 11 bases. In germline, CDR1 is MDHEN, CDR2 SYDVKM. The V gene end was trimmed by 1 base and the J gene end by 2 bases; junction bases not matched to a gene: 7. The CDR3 sequence is 17 residues long. CDR3 region: CASSLSLAGEQAYEQYF. DNA for the CDR3: TGTGCCAGCAGTTTATCACTAGCGGGAGAACAAGCCTACGAGCAGTACTTC.

This clone was seen just once. The rearrangement links TRBV2 to TRBJ1-4, with D possibly being TRBD1 (6 bases). Germline V CDR1 and CDR2: SNHLY, FYNNEI. This CDR3 spans 15 amino acids. The V and J ends lost 4 bases and 6 bases respectively, with 15 bases between them. In DNA, the CDR3 is TGTGCCAGCAGTGTGTGGGTAGGGGGAGATGAAAAACTGTTTTTT. The encoded protein is CASSVWVGGDEKLFF.

This chain uses TRBV30 with TRBJ2-7; TRBD1 agrees at 10 bases. There are 13 residues in the CDR3. The germline CDR1 and CDR2 sequences are GTSNPN and SVGIG (reference sequence). V dropped 5 bases and J dropped 3; count of bases not matched to a gene: 4. CDR3 sequence (DNA): TGTGCCTGGTCGGGACAGGGGAACTACGAGCAGTACTTC. As protein: CAWSGQGNYEQYF.

The CDR3 nucleotides are TGTGCCAGCAGTTACTCTGGGACAGGGGGCAATGGCTACACCTTC. Translation: CASSYSGTGGNGYTF. The chain couples TRBV6-5 to TRBJ1-2; 12 nucleotides match TRBD1. The germline V gene encodes CDR1 MNHEY and CDR2 SVGAGI. This CDR3 contains 15 residues. Germline trimming cut 0 bases from V and 6 bases from J; bases unmatched to any gene: 2.

The chain employs TRBV19 and TRBJ2-2; the match to TRBD1 covers 9 bases. CDR1 is LNHDA and CDR2 is SQIVND in the germline V gene (reference sequence). Trimming removed 7 bases from V and 3 bases from J; junction bases left unmatched: 12. The CDR3 extends over 17 amino acids. The CDR3 coding sequence is TGTGCCAGTACCCTCTTGTTCCGGGACAGGGACACCGGGGAGCTGTTTTTT. Translated: CASTLLFRDRDTGELFF.

V gene TRBV7-9 combines with J gene TRBJ2-2, with 8 bases aligning to TRBD2. This CDR3 has 16 amino acids. The germline V gene has CDR1 SEHNR and CDR2 FQNEAQ (reference sequence). J was trimmed by 2 bases and V by 5 bases; bases with no gene match: 7. The CDR3 region is CASSTNLAGNTGELFF. CDR3 DNA: TGTGCCAGCAGCACGAACCTAGCGGGTAACACCGGGGAGCTGTTTTTT.

This sequence joins TRBV5-1 and TRBJ2-2; 9 bases align to TRBD2. Per germline, CDR1 SGHRS and CDR2 YFSETQ. The CDR3 spans 18 residues. V was pared by 0 bases and J by 0 bases, with 6 bases of the junction left unmatched. As DNA, the CDR3 is TGCGCCAGCAGCTTGGGTCCAGCGGGAGGAACGAACACCGGGGAGCTGTTTTTT. Protein product: CASSLGPAGGTNTGELFF.

J is TRBJ1-3 and V is TRBV2; 7 bases agree with TRBD1. The CDR3 length is 14 residues. Trimming cost V 4 bases and J 2 bases; bases outside gene matches: 2. Germline V CDR1 and CDR2: SNHLY, FYNNEI. Here the CDR3 DNA reads TGTGCCAGCAGTGCACAGGGGACTGGAAACACCATATATTTT. It yields the protein CASSAQGTGNTIYF.